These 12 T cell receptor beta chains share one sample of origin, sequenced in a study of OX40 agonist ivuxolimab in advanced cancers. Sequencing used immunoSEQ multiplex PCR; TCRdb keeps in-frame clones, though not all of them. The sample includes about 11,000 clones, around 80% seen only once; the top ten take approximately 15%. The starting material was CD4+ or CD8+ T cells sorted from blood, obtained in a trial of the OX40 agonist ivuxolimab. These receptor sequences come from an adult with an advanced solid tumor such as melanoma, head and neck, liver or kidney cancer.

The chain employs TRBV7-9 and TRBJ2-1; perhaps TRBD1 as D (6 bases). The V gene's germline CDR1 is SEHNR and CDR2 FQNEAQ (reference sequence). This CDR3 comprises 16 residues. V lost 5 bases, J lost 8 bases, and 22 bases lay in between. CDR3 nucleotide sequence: TGTGCCAGCAGCCCTCTAATGACGGCGAAGGGGGATGAGCAGTTCTTC. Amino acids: CASSPLMTAKGDEQFF.

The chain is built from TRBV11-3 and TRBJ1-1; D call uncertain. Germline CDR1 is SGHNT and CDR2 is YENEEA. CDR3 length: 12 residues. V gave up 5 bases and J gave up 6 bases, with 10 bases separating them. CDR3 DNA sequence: TGTGCCAGCAGCGCTGGTGGAGCTGAAGCTTTCTTT. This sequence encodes CASSAGGAEAFF. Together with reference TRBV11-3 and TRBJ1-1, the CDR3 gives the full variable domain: EAGVVQSPRYKIIEKKQPVAFWCNPISGHNTLYWYLQNLGQGPELLIRYENEEAVDDSQLPKDRFSAERLKGVDSTLKIQPAELGDSAVYLCASSAGGAEAFFGQGTRLTVV.

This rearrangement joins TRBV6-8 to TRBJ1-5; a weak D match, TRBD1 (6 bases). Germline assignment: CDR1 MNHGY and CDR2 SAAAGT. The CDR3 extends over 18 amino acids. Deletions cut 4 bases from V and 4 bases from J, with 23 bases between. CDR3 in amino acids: CASSWGTPGESPNQPQHF. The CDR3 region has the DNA TGTGCCAGCAGTTGGGGGACGCCAGGGGAATCACCTAATCAGCCCCAGCATTTT.

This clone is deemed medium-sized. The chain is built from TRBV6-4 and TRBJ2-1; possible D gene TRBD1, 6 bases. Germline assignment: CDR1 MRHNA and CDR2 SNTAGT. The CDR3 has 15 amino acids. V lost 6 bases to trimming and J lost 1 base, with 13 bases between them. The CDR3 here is CASSPQGGSYNEQFF. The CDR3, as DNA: TGTGCCAGCAGCCCCCAAGGGGGATCCTACAATGAGCAGTTCTTC.

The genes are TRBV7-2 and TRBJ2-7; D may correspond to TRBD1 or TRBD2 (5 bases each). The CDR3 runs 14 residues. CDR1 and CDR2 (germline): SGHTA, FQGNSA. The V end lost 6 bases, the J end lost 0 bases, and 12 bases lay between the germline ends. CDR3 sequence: CASRRRDLSYEQYF. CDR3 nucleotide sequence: TGTGCCAGCAGACGCCGGGACCTCTCCTACGAGCAGTACTTC.

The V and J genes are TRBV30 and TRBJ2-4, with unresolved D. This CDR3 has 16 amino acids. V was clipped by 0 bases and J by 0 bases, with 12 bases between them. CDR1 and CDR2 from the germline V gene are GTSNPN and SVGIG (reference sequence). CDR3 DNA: TGTGCCTGGAGTGTAGGCACATCACTAGCCAAAAACATTCAGTACTTC. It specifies CAWSVGTSLAKNIQYF.

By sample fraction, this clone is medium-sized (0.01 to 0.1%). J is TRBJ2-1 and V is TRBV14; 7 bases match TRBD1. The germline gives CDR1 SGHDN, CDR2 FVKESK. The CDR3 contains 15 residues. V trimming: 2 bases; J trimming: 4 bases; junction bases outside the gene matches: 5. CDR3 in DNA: TGTGCCAGCAGCCAACGGGACAGTTTATACAATGAGCAGTTCTTC. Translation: CASSQRDSLYNEQFF.

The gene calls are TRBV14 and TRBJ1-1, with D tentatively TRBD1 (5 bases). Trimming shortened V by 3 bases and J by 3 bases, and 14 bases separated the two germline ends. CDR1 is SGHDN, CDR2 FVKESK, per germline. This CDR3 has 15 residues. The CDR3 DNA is TGTGCCAGCAGCCACCCTTGGGGCGTTGACACTGAAGCTTTCTTT. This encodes CASSHPWGVDTEAFF.

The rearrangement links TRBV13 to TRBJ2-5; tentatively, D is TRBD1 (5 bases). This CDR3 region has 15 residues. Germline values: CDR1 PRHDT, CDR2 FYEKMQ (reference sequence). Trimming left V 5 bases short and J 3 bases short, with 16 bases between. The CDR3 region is CASSPTPLGEETQYF. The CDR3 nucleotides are TGTGCCAGCAGCCCCACCCCTTTAGGGGAAGAGACCCAGTACTTC.

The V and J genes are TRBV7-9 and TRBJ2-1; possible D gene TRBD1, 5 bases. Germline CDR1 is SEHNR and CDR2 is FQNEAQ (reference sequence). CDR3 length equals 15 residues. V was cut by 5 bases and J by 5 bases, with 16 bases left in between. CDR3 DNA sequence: TGTGCCAGCAGCCACGATGGGTTGGGGCACAATGAGCAGTTCTTC. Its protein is CASSHDGLGHNEQFF. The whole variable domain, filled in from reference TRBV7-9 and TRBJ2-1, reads DTGVSQNPRHKITKRGQNVTFRCDPISEHNRLYWYRQTLGQGPEFLTYFQNEAQLEKSRLLSDRFSAERPKGSFSTLEIQRTEQGDSAMYLCASSHDGLGHNEQFFGPGTRLTVL.

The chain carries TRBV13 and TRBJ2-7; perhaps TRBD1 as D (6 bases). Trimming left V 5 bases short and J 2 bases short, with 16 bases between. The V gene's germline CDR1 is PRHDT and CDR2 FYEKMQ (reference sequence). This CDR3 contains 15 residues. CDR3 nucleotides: TGTGCCAGCAGCCAAAACCGGGACATCCCCTACGAGCAGTACTTC. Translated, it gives CASSQNRDIPYEQYF.

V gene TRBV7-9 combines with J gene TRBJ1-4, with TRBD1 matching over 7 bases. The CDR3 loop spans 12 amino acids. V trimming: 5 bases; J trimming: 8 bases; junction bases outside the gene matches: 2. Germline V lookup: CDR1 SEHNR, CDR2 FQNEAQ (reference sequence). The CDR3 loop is CASSPGGEKLFF. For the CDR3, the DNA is TGTGCCAGCAGCCCAGGGGGAGAAAAACTGTTTTTT. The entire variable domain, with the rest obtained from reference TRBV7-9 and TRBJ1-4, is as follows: DTGVSQNPRHKITKRGQNVTFRCDPISEHNRLYWYRQTLGQGPEFLTYFQNEAQLEKSRLLSDRFSAERPKGSFSTLEIQRTEQGDSAMYLCASSPGGEKLFFGSGTQLSVL.